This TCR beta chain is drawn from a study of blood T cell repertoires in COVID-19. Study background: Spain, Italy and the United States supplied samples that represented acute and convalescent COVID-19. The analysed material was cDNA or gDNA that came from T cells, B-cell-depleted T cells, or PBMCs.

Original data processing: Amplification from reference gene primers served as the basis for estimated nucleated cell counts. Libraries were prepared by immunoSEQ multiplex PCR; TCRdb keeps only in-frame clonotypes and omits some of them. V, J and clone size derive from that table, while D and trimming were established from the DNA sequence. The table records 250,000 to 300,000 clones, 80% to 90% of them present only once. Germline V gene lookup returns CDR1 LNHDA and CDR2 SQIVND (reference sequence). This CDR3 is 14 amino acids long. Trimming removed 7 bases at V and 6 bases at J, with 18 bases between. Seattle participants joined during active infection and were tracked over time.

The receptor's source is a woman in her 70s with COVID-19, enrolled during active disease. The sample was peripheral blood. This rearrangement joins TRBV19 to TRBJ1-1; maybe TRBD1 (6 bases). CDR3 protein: CASTTGTFQAEAFF. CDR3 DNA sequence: TGTGCCAGTACCACCGGGACATTTCAGGCTGAAGCTTTCTTT.